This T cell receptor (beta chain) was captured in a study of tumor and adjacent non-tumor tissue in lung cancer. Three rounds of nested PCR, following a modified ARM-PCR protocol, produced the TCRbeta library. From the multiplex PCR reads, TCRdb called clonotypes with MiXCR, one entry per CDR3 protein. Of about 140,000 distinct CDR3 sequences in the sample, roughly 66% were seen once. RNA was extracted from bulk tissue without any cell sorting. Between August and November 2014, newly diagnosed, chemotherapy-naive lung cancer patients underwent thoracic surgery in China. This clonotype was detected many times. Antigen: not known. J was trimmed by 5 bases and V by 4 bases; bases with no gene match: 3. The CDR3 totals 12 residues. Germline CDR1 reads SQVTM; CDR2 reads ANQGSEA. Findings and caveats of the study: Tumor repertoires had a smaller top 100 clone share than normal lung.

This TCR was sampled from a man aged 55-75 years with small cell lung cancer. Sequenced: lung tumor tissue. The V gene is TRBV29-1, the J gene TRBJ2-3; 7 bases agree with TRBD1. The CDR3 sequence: CSVGQGRDTQYF. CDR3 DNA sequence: TGCAGCGTTGGACAGGGACGAGATACGCAGTATTTT.